Here is one T cell receptor beta chain with its context. Its antigen is as yet unknown. This sample stems from a study of cytomegalovirus exposure and HLA in healthy donors. Regarding the study as a whole: Confirmation was obtained in vitro that three CMV-associated chains are specific for CMV antigens. In the 100 to 150 validation repertoires, approximately 94% of cluster scores exceeded 0, per a later analysis. Researchers catalogued approximately 170 TCR beta chains as cytomegalovirus-associated.

Trimming removed 2 bases from V and 2 bases from J; junction bases left unmatched: 14. From germline, CDR1 is LNHDA and CDR2 SQIVND (reference sequence). The CDR3 has 18 amino acids. Libraries were prepared by immunoSEQ multiplex PCR; TCRdb keeps only in-frame clonotypes and omits some of them. The repertoire holds about 240,000 clones, with approximately 83% as singletons. The sequenced material came from PBMCs. The genes are TRBV19 and TRBJ2-7; 8 bases line up with TRBD1. This sequence was found in a woman aged 30 to 39 in good health and CMV-seropositive. The CDR3 loop reads CASSILSGEQGAAYEQYF. DNA of the CDR3: TGTGCCAGTAGTATACTCTCGGGGGAGCAGGGGGCTGCCTACGAGCAGTACTTC. Together with reference TRBV19 and TRBJ2-7, the CDR3 gives the full variable domain: DGGITQSPKYLFRKEGQNVTLSCEQNLNHDAMYWYRQDPGQGLRLIYYSQIVNDFQKGDIAEGYSVSREKKESFPLTVTSAQKNPTAFYLCASSILSGEQGAAYEQYFGPGTRLTVT.